This T cell receptor (beta chain) was recovered during a study of PD-L1 blockade in urothelial cancer. Study details: Patients with male sex and bladder-origin urothelial cancer accounted for about 85% of the 29 enrolled. Investigators checked blood 3 weeks (second dose) and 6 weeks after treatment start. Overall study results and limits: Pretreatment clonality of the blood TCR repertoire below the median was predictive of superior survival.

Sequenced by immunoSEQ multiplex PCR; TCRdb stores in-frame clones only, minus some. The table has 70,000 to 75,000 clones, over 80% seen once. Points on this clone: Its target is unknown. The junction shows a germline mismatch at one end, possibly a read error.

Time point here: pretreatment peripheral blood. Germline V gene data show CDR1 as LNHDA and CDR2 as SQIVND (reference sequence). CDR3 length: 17 residues. The chain has TRBV19 and TRBJ1-5; a weak D match, TRBD1 (5 bases). The sequence was obtained from a woman in her 70s with urothelial cancer. Sequencing used PBMCs, obtained around atezolizumab (anti-PD-L1) treatment. The CDR3 here is CDDKAIGRGGGNQPQHF. As DNA, the CDR3 is TGCGATGACAAAGCGATCGGGAGGGGAGGCGGCAATCAGCCCCAGCATTTT. The full variable domain, completed using reference TRBV19 and TRBJ1-5, is DGGITQSPKYLFRKEGQNVTLSCEQNLNHDAMYWYRQDPGQGLRLIYYSQIVNDFQKGDIAEGYSVSREKKESFPLTVTSAQKNPTAFYLCDDKAIGRGGGNQPQHFGDGTRLSIL.